The 18 T cell receptor beta chains given below trace back to one sample, sequenced in a study of shared clonotypes between healthy human individuals. Some clones are missing from TCRdb's copy, which holds only in-frame ones; the method was immunoSEQ multiplex PCR. The repertoire holds approximately 1.5 million clones, with 98% to 99% as singletons. Source material: naive CD4+ T cells sorted from blood. Subset noted: CD45RA+ positively selected. These receptors were obtained from a man aged 25-45 years in good health.

V gene TRBV25-1 combines with J gene TRBJ2-7, with unresolved D. Germline CDR1 MGHDK, CDR2 SYGVNS. Trimming left V 4 bases short and J 3 bases short, with 13 bases between. This CDR3 is 14 amino acids long. In DNA, the CDR3 is TGTGCCAGCAGTGCCCAGTTCCCAAACTACGAGCAGTACTTC. Its translation is CASSAQFPNYEQYF.

The V and J genes are TRBV15 and TRBJ2-3, with 7 bases matching TRBD2. With 5 bases clipped from V and 5 bases from J, the junction kept 16 bases outside the gene matches. Per the germline V gene, CDR1 is LNHNV and CDR2 is YYDKDF (reference sequence). The CDR3 is 17 residues long. In DNA form, the CDR3 reads TGTGCCACCAGCGAGAGGAGACTAGCTCCCGGGAAAGATACGCAGTATTTT. It codes for CATSERRLAPGKDTQYF.

This chain links TRBV6-1 with TRBJ2-5; perhaps TRBD1 as D (6 bases). CDR1 is MNHNS, CDR2 SASEGT, per germline. The V and J ends lost 4 bases and 3 bases respectively, with 15 bases between them. The CDR3 covers 15 residues. The CDR3 region has the DNA TGTGCCAGCAGTGCCCAGCCGACAGGCAAAGAGACCCAGTACTTC. It codes for CASSAQPTGKETQYF.

The V call is TRBV7-8, the J call TRBJ2-7; 8 positions agree with TRBD2. V lost 4 bases and J lost 0; bases outside the gene matches: 8. The CDR3 consists of 16 residues. CDR1 and CDR2 from the germline V gene are SGHVS and FQNEAQ. The CDR3 bases are TGTGCCAGCAGCTCCCCGGGGGGGTCCTACTCCTACGAGCAGTACTTC. It yields the protein CASSSPGGSYSYEQYF.

The chain combines TRBV10-1 with TRBJ2-3, with 15 nucleotides matching TRBD2. Per the germline V gene, CDR1 is WNHNN and CDR2 is SYGVQD (reference sequence). This CDR3 comprises 20 residues. The ends lost 1 base at V and 3 bases at J; junction bases unmatched: 11. The CDR3 is CASSEFAPGLAGGPTDTQYF. DNA of the CDR3: TGCGCCAGCAGTGAGTTCGCCCCGGGACTAGCGGGAGGACCAACAGATACGCAGTATTTT.

In regard to this clone: The sample holds other DNA sequences that translate to the same CDR3. The chain is built from TRBV18 and TRBJ1-5, with 10 bases aligning to TRBD1. V was pared by 4 bases and J by 5 bases, with 2 bases of the junction left unmatched. The CDR3 is made up of 14 amino acids. Germline V CDR1 and CDR2: KGHSH, LQKENI. CDR3 sequence: CASSRTGGDQPQHF. Here the CDR3 DNA reads TGTGCCAGCTCACGGACAGGGGGGGATCAGCCCCAGCATTTT.

The V and J genes are TRBV7-2 and TRBJ1-5; perhaps TRBD1 as D (5 bases). The CDR3 spans 17 residues. Per germline, CDR1 SGHTA and CDR2 FQGNSA. V was cut by 9 bases and J by 4 bases, with 25 bases left in between. The CDR3 protein is CARGNRVSQGGNQPQHF. CDR3 bases: TGTGCCAGAGGTAATCGTGTAAGTCAGGGCGGAAATCAGCCCCAGCATTTT.

The V gene is TRBV13, the J gene TRBJ2-7; D is perhaps TRBD2 (5 bases). Germline loops: CDR1 PRHDT, CDR2 FYEKMQ (reference sequence). The V and J ends lost 4 bases and 5 bases respectively, with 18 bases between them. The CDR3 has 15 amino acids. CDR3: CASSYKRPRSNEQYF. CDR3 nucleotides: TGTGCCAGCAGCTACAAGCGGCCGAGATCGAACGAGCAGTACTTC.

DNA for the CDR3: TGTGCCAGCAGCTCGGGACAGATCACCGGGGAGCTGTTTTTT. Protein: CASSSGQITGELFF. The chain couples TRBV7-9 to TRBJ2-2, with 7 bases fitting TRBD1. Trimming removed 4 bases from V and 4 bases from J; junction bases left unmatched: 3. CDR1 and CDR2 (germline): SEHNR, FQNEAQ (reference sequence). The CDR3 totals 14 residues.

This chain uses TRBV27 with TRBJ2-5; the match to TRBD1 covers 11 bases. Germline lookup yields CDR1 MNHEY and CDR2 SMNVEV (reference sequence). This CDR3 has 16 amino acids. Unmatched junction bases numbered 9, after V lost 5 bases and J lost 4 bases. Here the CDR3 reads CASSSYGTGGRETQYF. Written as DNA, the CDR3 is TGTGCCAGCAGTAGTTACGGGACAGGGGGGAGAGAGACCCAGTACTTC.

The CDR3 loop reads CASSPRLAGVYEQYF. CDR3 in DNA: TGTGCCAGCAGCCCACGACTAGCGGGCGTCTACGAGCAGTACTTC. The chain links TRBV7-2 to TRBJ2-7, with 10 bases lining up with TRBD2. J lost 3 bases, V lost 5 bases, and 7 bases had no gene match. CDR3 size: 15 residues. Germline V CDR1 and CDR2: SGHTA, FQGNSA.

This rearrangement joins TRBV2 to TRBJ1-5; D perhaps matches TRBD1 (6 bases). Germline CDR1 reads SNHLY; CDR2 reads FYNNEI. The CDR3 extends over 15 amino acids. With 3 bases removed from V and 5 bases from J, the gap between germline ends came to 14 bases. The CDR3 sequence is CASSEYRDGHQPQHF. For the CDR3, the DNA is TGTGCCAGCAGTGAGTACAGGGACGGGCATCAGCCCCAGCATTTT. The complete variable domain, with remaining parts taken from reference TRBV2 and TRBJ1-5, reads EPEVTQTPSHQVTQMGQEVILRCVPISNHLYFYWYRQILGQKVEFLVSFYNNEISEKSEIFDDQFSVERPDGSNFTLKIRSTKLEDSAMYFCASSEYRDGHQPQHFGDGTRLSIL.

Points on this clone: Other DNA sequences of this sample code for an identical CDR3. The gene calls are TRBV28 and TRBJ2-3, with D unclear. There are 12 residues in the CDR3. Trimming pared 3 bases from V and 2 bases from J, leaving 3 bases between. Germline V gene data show CDR1 as MDHEN and CDR2 as SYDVKM. This CDR3 is CASSFTTDTQYF. CDR3 bases: TGTGCCAGCAGTTTCACCACAGATACGCAGTATTTT.

This chain joins TRBV5-4 and TRBJ2-7, with 10 bases identical to TRBD1. The J segment lost 11 bases and the V segment lost 0 bases, leaving 11 bases of the junction unmatched. The germline gives CDR1 SGHNT, CDR2 YYREEE (reference sequence). The CDR3 spans 15 residues. CDR3 loop: CASSLAPGTGEGKYF. The CDR3 DNA is TGTGCCAGCAGCTTGGCCCCCGGGACAGGGGAAGGGAAGTACTTC.

This chain connects TRBV11-3 to TRBJ2-1, with a possible D match to TRBD1 (7 bases). The germline V gene encodes CDR1 SGHNT and CDR2 YENEEA. Deletions cut 2 bases from V and 7 bases from J, with 30 bases between. This CDR3 has 20 amino acids. The CDR3 nucleotides are TGTGCCAGCAGCTTAAAAGGCAGGGGGGAAAATATCGGTAGGTCAAATGAGCAGTTCTTC. It encodes CASSLKGRGENIGRSNEQFF.

The chain joins TRBV5-4 to TRBJ1-1; 7 nucleotides match TRBD1. Germline trimming cut 2 bases from V and 3 bases from J; bases unmatched to any gene: 7. The CDR3 contains 15 residues. Germline loops: CDR1 SGHNT, CDR2 YYREEE (reference sequence). CDR3 protein: CASSLQQGTHTEAFF. CDR3 coding DNA: TGTGCCAGCAGCTTACAACAGGGGACTCACACTGAAGCTTTCTTT.

The V gene is TRBV6-1, the J gene TRBJ2-1; TRBD2 matches at 8 bases. The germline gives CDR1 MNHNS, CDR2 SASEGT. The CDR3 extends over 14 amino acids. Trimming at V came to 2 bases and at J to 9 bases, leaving 6 bases not matched to a gene. The CDR3 is CASSELTRGGEQFF. The CDR3 DNA reads TGTGCCAGCAGTGAATTGACTCGGGGGGGTGAGCAGTTCTTC.

This sequence joins TRBV4-3 and TRBJ2-2; 11 nucleotides align to TRBD2. Germline trimming cut 0 bases from V and 3 bases from J; bases unmatched to any gene: 6. The germline gives CDR1 LGHNA, CDR2 YSLEER. The CDR3 covers 18 residues. The CDR3 DNA follows: TGCGCCAGCAGCCAAGAACCTAGGACTAGCGGGTACACCGGGGAGCTGTTTTTT. Translated, it gives CASSQEPRTSGYTGELFF.